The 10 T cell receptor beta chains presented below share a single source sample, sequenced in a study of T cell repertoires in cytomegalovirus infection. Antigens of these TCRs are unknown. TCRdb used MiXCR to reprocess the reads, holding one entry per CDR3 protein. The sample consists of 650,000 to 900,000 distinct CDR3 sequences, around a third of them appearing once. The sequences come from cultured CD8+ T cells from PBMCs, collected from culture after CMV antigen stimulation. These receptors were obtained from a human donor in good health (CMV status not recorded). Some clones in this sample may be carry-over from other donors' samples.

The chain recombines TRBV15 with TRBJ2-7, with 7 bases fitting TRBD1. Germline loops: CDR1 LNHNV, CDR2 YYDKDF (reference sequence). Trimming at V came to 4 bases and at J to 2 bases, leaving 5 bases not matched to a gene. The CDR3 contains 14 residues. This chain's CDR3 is CATSNRDSPYEQYF. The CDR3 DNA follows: TGTGCCACCAGCAACCGGGACAGTCCCTACGAGCAGTACTTC.

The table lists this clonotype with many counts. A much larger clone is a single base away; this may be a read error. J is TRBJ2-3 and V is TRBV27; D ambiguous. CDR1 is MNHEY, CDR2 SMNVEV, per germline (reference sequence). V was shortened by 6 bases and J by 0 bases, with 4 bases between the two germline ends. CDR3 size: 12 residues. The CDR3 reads CASSHSTDTQYF. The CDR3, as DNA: TGTGCCAGCAGCCATAGCACAGATACGCAGTATTTT.

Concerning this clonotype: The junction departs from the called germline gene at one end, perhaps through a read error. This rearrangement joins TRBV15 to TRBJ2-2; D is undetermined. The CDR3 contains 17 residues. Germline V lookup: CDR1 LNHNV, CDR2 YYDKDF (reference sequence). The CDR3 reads CVTSRDPAVTNTGELFF. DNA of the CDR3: TGTGTCACCAGCAGAGACCCCGCCGTGACGAACACCGGGGAGCTGTTTTTT. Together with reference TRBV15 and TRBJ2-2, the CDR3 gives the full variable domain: DAMVIQNPRYQVTQFGKPVTLSCSQTLNHNVMYWYQQKSSQAPKLLFHYYDKDFNNEADTPDNFQSRRPNTSFCFLDIRSPGLGDTAMYLCVTSRDPAVTNTGELFFGEGSRLTVL.

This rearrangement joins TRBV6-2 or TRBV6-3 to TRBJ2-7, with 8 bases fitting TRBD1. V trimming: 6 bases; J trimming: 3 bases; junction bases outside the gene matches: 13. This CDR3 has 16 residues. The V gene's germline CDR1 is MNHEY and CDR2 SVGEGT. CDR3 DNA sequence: TGTGCCAGCAGCAGCCCCGCGACAGGGGCGTTCTACGAGCAGTACGTC. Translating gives CASSSPATGAFYEQYV.

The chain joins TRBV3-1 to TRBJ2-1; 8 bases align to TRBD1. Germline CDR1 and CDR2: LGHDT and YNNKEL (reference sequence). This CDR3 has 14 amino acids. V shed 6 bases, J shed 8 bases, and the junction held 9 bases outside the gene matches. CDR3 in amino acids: CASRRTGRLDEQFF. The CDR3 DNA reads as TGTGCCAGCAGACGGACAGGGCGCCTGGATGAGCAGTTCTTC.

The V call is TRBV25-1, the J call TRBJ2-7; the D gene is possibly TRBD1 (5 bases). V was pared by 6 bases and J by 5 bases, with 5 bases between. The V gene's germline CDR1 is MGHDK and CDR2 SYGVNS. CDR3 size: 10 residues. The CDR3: CASRQDEQYF. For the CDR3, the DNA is TGTGCCAGCAGACAGGACGAGCAGTACTTC.

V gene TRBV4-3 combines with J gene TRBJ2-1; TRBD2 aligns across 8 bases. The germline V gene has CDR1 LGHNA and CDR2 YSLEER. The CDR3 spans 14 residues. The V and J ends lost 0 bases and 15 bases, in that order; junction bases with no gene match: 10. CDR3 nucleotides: TGCGCCAGCAGCCAAGACCAGAACGGGGGGGCGCGGTTCTTC. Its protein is CASSQDQNGGARFF.

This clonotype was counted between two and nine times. CDR3: CASSWTLMNTEAFF. The CDR3 DNA reads as TGTGCCAGCAGTTGGACACTAATGAACACTGAAGCTTTCTTT. The gene calls are TRBV28 and TRBJ1-1; D might be TRBD1 (5 bases). The germline V and J ends were trimmed by 4 bases and 0 bases, with 9 bases remaining between them. Per germline, CDR1 MDHEN and CDR2 SYDVKM. CDR3 length: 14 amino acids.

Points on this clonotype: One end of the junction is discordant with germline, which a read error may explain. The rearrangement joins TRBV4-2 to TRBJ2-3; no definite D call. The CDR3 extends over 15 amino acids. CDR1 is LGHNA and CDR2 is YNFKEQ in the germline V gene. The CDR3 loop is CVSSQVPSITDTQYF. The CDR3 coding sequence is TGTGTCAGCAGCCAAGTTCCCTCCATCACAGATACGCAGTATTTT.

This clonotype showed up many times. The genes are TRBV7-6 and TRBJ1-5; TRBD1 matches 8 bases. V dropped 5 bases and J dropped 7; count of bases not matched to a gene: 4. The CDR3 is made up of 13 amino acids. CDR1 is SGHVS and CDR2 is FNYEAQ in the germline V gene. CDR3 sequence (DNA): TGTGCCAGCAGCGCGACAGGGGACCAGCCCCAGCATTTT. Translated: CASSATGDQPQHF.